This T cell receptor beta chain was recovered during a study of blood T cell repertoires in COVID-19. Looking at the study overall: PBMCs, B-cell-depleted T cells, or T cells were the source of the cDNA or gDNA that made up the material.

Germline values: CDR1 SGHVS, CDR2 FQNEAQ. The CDR3 contains 16 residues. V was pared by 1 base and J by 7 bases, with 7 bases of the junction left unmatched. Using immunoSEQ multiplex PCR, the repertoire was profiled, and TCRdb retains in-frame clones only, with some absent. The table has more than 200,000 clones, roughly 80% seen once. The source of this sequence is a woman of 80 years or more with acute or convalescent COVID-19. Sequences were obtained from peripheral blood. The chain links TRBV7-8 to TRBJ2-2; 9 bases match TRBD1. The CDR3 here is CASSLGYRGRFGELFF. The CDR3 nucleotides read TGTGCCAGCAGCTTAGGGTACAGGGGGCGGTTCGGGGAGCTGTTTTTT.